The clone carrying this T cell receptor beta chain has ten or more counts. No antigen is known for it. TCRdb used MiXCR to reprocess the 5' RACE reads, holding one entry per CDR3 protein. The sample lists under 300,000 distinct CDR3 sequences; around 11% were seen once. The data were taken from a study of CD8 T cells in ankylosing spondylitis. Study-wide results and limits: Before this, some motif variants had been reported in reactive arthritis synovial fluid and blood.

This CDR3 has 15 residues. The germline V gene has CDR1 SGHDT and CDR2 YYEEEE. Deletions cut 2 bases from V and 3 bases from J, with 9 bases between. Sequenced input: blood, either unsorted or a sorted T cell fraction (not recorded which). The receptor's source is a male donor with ankylosing spondylitis or in good health (not recorded which). This rearrangement joins TRBV5-6 to TRBJ1-6; D gene unclear. This CDR3 is CASSLGGNYNSPLHF. CDR3 sequence (DNA): TGTGCCAGCAGCTTAGGTGGGAACTATAATTCACCCCTCCACTTT.